This note documents a single TCR beta chain sequence. TCRdb keeps only in-frame clones here, not all; method: immunoSEQ multiplex PCR. Among about 190,000 clones listed, 85% to 95% were seen once. The sample originates from a study of T cell responses to AZD1222 COVID-19 vaccine. CDR3 size: 15 residues. V was clipped by 3 bases and J by 5 bases, with 13 bases between them. In germline, CDR1 is LGHNT, CDR2 FRNRAP. The sample consisted of peripheral blood, taken on day 0 of AZD1222 vaccination. The sequence was obtained from an adult in good health. The chain joins TRBV12-5 to TRBJ1-4; D not resolved. The CDR3 loop is CASGFGASGNEKLFF. The CDR3 nucleotides read TGTGCTAGTGGTTTCGGAGCCTCGGGGAATGAAAAACTGTTTTTT.